The 30 T cell receptor beta chains below come from one sample, sequenced in a study of T-cell reconstitution after alpha-beta-depleted transplantation in children. The TCRbeta library incorporated unique molecular identifiers. Using its own MiXCR run on the PCR reads, TCRdb lists one record per CDR3 protein. The data hold 150,000 to 250,000 distinct CDR3 sequences, with roughly 6.3% observed a single time. The material was PBMCs, obtained before TCRalphabeta/CD19-depleted stem cell transplant. The receptors here all came from a girl under two years old with combined immunodeficiency, due to receive a stem cell transplant.

This clonotype has at least ten counts. This sequence joins TRBV9 and TRBJ1-1; no clear D. The ends were cut back, 4 bases at V and 2 bases at J, with 12 bases in the middle. The CDR3 runs 14 residues. CDR1 SGDLS and CDR2 YYNGEE come from the germline V gene. In DNA form, the CDR3 reads TGTGCCAGCAGCTTGGGGTGGGGAAACACTGAAGCTTTCTTT. Encoded protein: CASSLGWGNTEAFF.

This clonotype was detected ten times or more. The CDR3 DNA reads as TGTGCCAGCAGCTTAACGTCGGAAATTGGGGGACTTCACTACAATGAGCAGTTCTTC. As protein: CASSLTSEIGGLHYNEQFF. This chain connects TRBV7-3 to TRBJ2-1, with a tentative D call TRBD2 (6 bases). Germline assignment: CDR1 SGHTA and CDR2 FQGTGA. Deletions cut 0 bases from V and 3 bases from J, with 21 bases between. The CDR3 is 19 residues long.

This clonotype has at least ten counts. The chain links TRBV2 to TRBJ1-2; 9 nucleotides align to TRBD1. There are 14 residues in the CDR3. Germline CDR1 is SNHLY and CDR2 is FYNNEI. V shed 5 bases, J shed 5 bases, and the junction held 6 bases outside the gene matches. The CDR3 sequence is CASSRDRETYGYTF. Here the CDR3 DNA reads TGTGCCAGCAGTCGGGACAGGGAAACTTATGGCTACACCTTC.

Ten or more counts support this clonotype. CDR3 sequence: CASSPRTSGVETQYF. Written as DNA, the CDR3 is TGTGCCAGCAGCCCACGGACTAGCGGGGTGGAGACCCAGTACTTC. V usage is TRBV13 and J usage is TRBJ2-5; TRBD2 aligns across 12 bases. Germline trimming cut 5 bases from V and 5 bases from J; bases unmatched to any gene: 6. The CDR3 is made up of 15 amino acids. Germline V gene sequence: CDR1 PRHDT, CDR2 FYEKMQ (reference sequence).

This clonotype was seen a few times. The rearrangement joins TRBV12-3 or TRBV12-4 to TRBJ2-7, with TRBD1 matching 7 bases. J was trimmed by 4 bases and V by 5 bases; bases with no gene match: 14. CDR3 size: 16 residues. The CDR3 DNA is TGTGCCAGCAGTCCCCTGCGAGGGGGCGAGGCGTACGAGCAGTACTTC. Protein product: CASSPLRGGEAYEQYF.

This clonotype was observed at least ten times. This chain connects TRBV19 to TRBJ2-1, with TRBD2 matching 8 bases. The germline V gene encodes CDR1 LNHDA and CDR2 SQIVND (reference sequence). Trimming took 1 base from V and 8 from J; bases not matched to a gene: 16. The CDR3 extends over 18 amino acids. The DNA for the CDR3 is TGTGCCAGTAGTATAGGAAATCGTCGGGGACTAGAGATGCATGAGCAGTTCTTC. Residues: CASSIGNRRGLEMHEQFF.

This clonotype was found many times. The J gene is TRBJ2-1, the V gene TRBV7-3; the D gene is possibly TRBD2 (6 bases). Per germline, CDR1 SGHTA and CDR2 FQGTGA. V lost 5 bases and J 7 bases, leaving 15 bases between the germline ends. The CDR3 is 14 amino acids. In DNA form, the CDR3 reads TGTGCCAGCAGCCCCCTCGGGACTTCGAATGAGCAGTTCTTC. Translated: CASSPLGTSNEQFF.

This clonotype appeared many times. The chain employs TRBV29-1 and TRBJ2-7; no clear D gene. Trimming pared 5 bases from V and 0 bases from J, leaving 8 bases between. Germline V CDR1 and CDR2: SQVTM, ANQGSEA. The CDR3 is made up of 12 amino acids. The CDR3 is CSVIDFSYEQYF. The CDR3 nucleotides read TGCAGCGTTATAGATTTCTCCTACGAGCAGTACTTC.

This clonotype was detected a few times. This chain connects TRBV7-6 to TRBJ2-3, with TRBD2 identical over 10 bases. CDR1 SGHVS and CDR2 FNYEAQ come from the germline V gene. V shed 4 bases and J 2 bases; nucleotides not matched to a gene: 6. CDR3 length: 16 amino acids. The CDR3 coding sequence is TGTGCCAGCAGCTCCGAGCGGGGGGGGTCCACAGATACGCAGTATTTT. This sequence encodes CASSSERGGSTDTQYF. The full variable domain, completed using reference TRBV7-6 and TRBJ2-3, is GAGVSQSPRYKVTKRGQDVALRCDPISGHVSLYWYRQALGQGPEFLTYFNYEAQQDKSGLPNDRFSAERPEGSISTLTIQRTEQRDSAMYRCASSSERGGSTDTQYFGPGTRLTVL.

The sample holds many counts of this clonotype. This chain joins TRBV7-3 and TRBJ2-3, with 8 bases aligning to TRBD1. The CDR3 contains 16 residues. V was clipped by 4 bases and J by 9 bases; unmatched bases: 15. CDR1 is SGHTA, CDR2 FQGTGA, per germline. The CDR3 here is CASSSPSATGGRTQYF. In DNA, the CDR3 is TGTGCCAGCAGCTCACCATCTGCCACAGGGGGTAGGACGCAGTATTTT.

In this sample, this clonotype turned up many times. V usage is TRBV2 and J usage is TRBJ2-5; 13 positions match TRBD2. The trim removed 4 bases at V and 4 bases at J, leaving 12 bases unmatched. In germline, CDR1 is SNHLY, CDR2 FYNNEI. CDR3 size: 18 residues. The CDR3 is CASSVPLAGGRGRETQYF. CDR3 bases: TGTGCCAGCAGTGTCCCACTAGCGGGGGGGCGAGGGCGAGAGACCCAGTACTTC. Full variable domain (outside the CDR3, taken from reference TRBV2 and TRBJ2-5): EPEVTQTPSHQVTQMGQEVILRCVPISNHLYFYWYRQILGQKVEFLVSFYNNEISEKSEIFDDQFSVERPDGSNFTLKIRSTKLEDSAMYFCASSVPLAGGRGRETQYFGPGTRLLVL.

This clonotype showed up many times. The rearrangement links TRBV29-1 to TRBJ1-4, with D maybe TRBD1 (5 bases). Germline assignment: CDR1 SQVTM and CDR2 ANQGSEA. The V and J ends lost 4 bases and 7 bases respectively, with 16 bases between them. The CDR3 runs to 14 residues. CDR3 residues: CSVARDNLGEKLFF. The CDR3 nucleotides are TGCAGCGTTGCCAGGGATAACCTCGGTGAAAAACTGTTTTTT.

There are many counts of this clonotype. This sequence joins TRBV7-8 and TRBJ2-7; 10 bases align to TRBD1. The CDR3 is 15 residues long. CDR1 is SGHVS, CDR2 FQNEAQ, per germline. V trimming: 5 bases; J trimming: 4 bases; junction bases outside the gene matches: 8. The CDR3 region is CASSPLGTGEYEQYF. CDR3 nucleotide sequence: TGTGCCAGCAGCCCCCTGGGGACAGGGGAGTACGAGCAGTACTTC.

The table lists this clonotype with many counts. The chain employs TRBV28 and TRBJ1-1; D remains unclear. V lost 6 bases, J lost 4 bases, and 24 bases lay in between. In germline, CDR1 is MDHEN, CDR2 SYDVKM. CDR3 length: 17 residues. CDR3 bases: TGTGCCAGCAGCCTTATCTTCCTTTTACAGAAAGGCACTGAAGCTTTCTTT. It specifies CASSLIFLLQKGTEAFF.

There are many counts of this clonotype. The DNA is omitted, as the CDR3 cannot be located on it reliably, and the CDR3 follows TCRdb's listing. This rearrangement joins TRBV12-3 or TRBV12-4 to TRBJ2-7; the D call of TRBD1 is as the table states it, not checked on the DNA. The CDR3 numbers 12 amino acids, ends counted. CDR3 loop: CASSFAAGTLDF.

This CDR3 is CASSKEWWTGVFSYNEQFF. The CDR3 nucleotides are TGTGCCAGCAGCAAAGAGTGGTGGACAGGGGTATTCTCCTACAATGAGCAGTTCTTC. J is TRBJ2-1 and V is TRBV21-1; the table gives TRBD1 as D, unverified against the DNA. TRBV21-1 constitutes a pseudogene. CDR3 length: 19 amino acids.

At least ten counts were recorded for this clonotype. The V and J genes are TRBV9 and TRBJ2-3, with D maybe TRBD1 (6 bases). Germline V gene lookup returns CDR1 SGDLS and CDR2 YYNGEE. The CDR3 extends over 14 amino acids. V was trimmed by 0 bases and J by 2 bases, leaving 7 bases between them. The DNA for the CDR3 is TGTGCCAGCAGCGTAGGGACAGTCACAGATACGCAGTATTTT. Translated: CASSVGTVTDTQYF.

This clonotype came up many times. V usage is TRBV20-1 and J usage is TRBJ1-1; D unclear. Deletions cut 6 bases from V and 5 bases from J, with 10 bases between. CDR1 DFQATT and CDR2 SNEGSKA come from the germline V gene (reference sequence). This CDR3 region has 11 residues. For the CDR3, the DNA is TGCAGTGCGGCCGCGGGGACTGAAGCTTTCTTT. Amino acids: CSAAAGTEAFF.

This clonotype came up many times. The chain links TRBV2 to TRBJ1-5; TRBD1 matches at 7 bases. Germline CDR1 SNHLY, CDR2 FYNNEI. The CDR3 consists of 14 residues. J was trimmed by 5 bases and V by 3 bases; bases with no gene match: 4. The CDR3 here is CASSDHRGDQPQHF. The CDR3 coding sequence is TGTGCCAGCAGTGATCACAGGGGAGATCAGCCCCAGCATTTT.

This clonotype was observed a handful of times. The chain carries TRBV6-2 or TRBV6-3 and TRBJ1-1; 9 positions agree with TRBD1. CDR1 MNHEY and CDR2 SVGEGT come from the germline V gene. V shed 5 bases and J 4 bases; nucleotides not matched to a gene: 17. The CDR3 has 18 amino acids. The CDR3 DNA reads TGTGCCAGCAGTACTCCGAGACCGTGGACAGGGGAGACCACTGAAGCTTTCTTT. This translates into CASSTPRPWTGETTEAFF.

This clonotype has ten or more counts. The chain has TRBV7-2 and TRBJ2-7, with D tentatively TRBD1 (6 bases). The CDR3 is made up of 14 amino acids. The V gene lost 5 bases and the J gene lost 2 bases, with 13 bases spanning the gap. Germline-derived CDR1 and CDR2 are SGHTA and FQGNSA. CDR3 DNA: TGTGCCAGCAGCCCAGGGGATAGGGCCTACGAGCAGTACTTC. It encodes CASSPGDRAYEQYF.

In its sample, this clonotype was seen many times. The chain employs TRBV9 and TRBJ2-1, with 8 bases lining up with TRBD2. The CDR3 is made up of 15 amino acids. J gave up 4 bases and V 2 bases, and 5 bases lay outside the gene matches. CDR1 is SGDLS, CDR2 YYNGEE, per germline. In DNA, the CDR3 is TGTGCCAGCAGCGTTGCTAGCGGGCCTTACAATGAGCAGTTCTTC. Translating gives CASSVASGPYNEQFF.

This clonotype was observed many times. This chain connects TRBV5-5 to TRBJ2-7; tentative D call: TRBD1 (8 bases). The V gene's germline CDR1 is SGHKS and CDR2 YYEKEE (reference sequence). V gave up 5 bases and J gave up 11 bases, with 26 bases separating them. The CDR3 sequence is 15 residues long. CDR3 amino acids: CASSLIPGQEGREYF. CDR3 nucleotide sequence: TGTGCCAGCAGTCTGATTCCGGGACAGGAAGGGAGGGAGTACTTC.

The chain links TRBV14 to TRBJ1-2, with 9 bases lining up with TRBD1. This CDR3 has 15 residues. The germline CDR1 and CDR2 sequences are SGHDN and FVKESK. V gave up 5 bases and J gave up 8 bases; unmatched junction bases: 12. The CDR3 loop reads CASSGGIRTGDGYTF. For the CDR3, the DNA is TGTGCCAGCAGCGGAGGGATCAGGACAGGGGACGGCTACACCTTC.

This clonotype has at least ten counts. This chain uses TRBV6-1 with TRBJ2-3; 7 bases map to TRBD2. Trimming at V came to 6 bases and at J to 5 bases, leaving 8 bases not matched to a gene. This CDR3 region has 14 residues. Germline values: CDR1 MNHNS, CDR2 SASEGT. The CDR3 sequence: CASSWGGSGDTQYF. In DNA form, the CDR3 reads TGTGCCAGCAGCTGGGGGGGGTCGGGAGATACGCAGTATTTT.

This clonotype was counted at least ten times. The J gene is TRBJ1-2, the V gene TRBV21-1; the D call TRBD1 from the table was never checked on the DNA. TRBV21-1 is deemed a pseudogene. The CDR3 loop spans 14 amino acids. The CDR3 is CASSKAGQGYGYTF. The DNA of the CDR3 is TGTGCCAGCAGCAAAGCGGGACAGGGTTATGGCTACACCTTC.

This clonotype was counted at least ten times. The chain links TRBV12-3 or TRBV12-4 to TRBJ1-5; 9 bases are shared with TRBD1. V dropped 2 bases and J dropped 4; count of bases not matched to a gene: 6. This CDR3 contains 16 residues. The CDR3 is CASSLQDGTGNQPQHF. The DNA for the CDR3 is TGTGCCAGCAGTTTACAGGACGGGACAGGGAATCAGCCCCAGCATTTT.

This clonotype was counted only a few times. The chain has TRBV9 and TRBJ2-6, with 9 bases that match TRBD2. Germline V CDR1 and CDR2: SGDLS, YYNGEE. Losses at the gene ends were 0 bases for V and 2 bases for J; bases not matched to a gene: 6. CDR3 size: 18 residues. In nucleotides, the CDR3 is TGTGCCAGCAGCGTAGCTAGGGCGGGGGGGCCTGGGGCCAACGTCCTGACTTTC. This sequence encodes CASSVARAGGPGANVLTF.

In this sample, this clonotype turned up many times. The V call is TRBV28, the J call TRBJ2-1, with 7 bases lining up with TRBD2. The V segment lost 4 bases and the J segment 4 bases; nucleotides outside the gene matches: 7. This CDR3 contains 15 residues. The germline gives CDR1 MDHEN, CDR2 SYDVKM. Here the CDR3 reads CASSSRTSLYNEQFF. The CDR3 bases are TGTGCCAGCAGTTCTAGGACTAGTTTATACAATGAGCAGTTCTTC.

The chain carries TRBV7-9 and TRBJ1-2; maybe TRBD1 (5 bases). Germline V gene sequence: CDR1 SEHNR, CDR2 FQNEAQ (reference sequence). The V end was cut by 0 bases, the J end by 10 bases, with 12 bases between. The CDR3 has 13 residues. The CDR3 region has the DNA TGTGCCAGCAGCTTAGCCCGGTGGGGGGACTACACCTTC. It codes for CASSLARWGDYTF. Drawing the rest from reference TRBV7-9 and TRBJ1-2, the complete variable domain is DTGVSQNPRHKITKRGQNVTFRCDPISEHNRLYWYRQTLGQGPEFLTYFQNEAQLEKSRLLSDRFSAERPKGSFSTLEIQRTEQGDSAMYLCASSLARWGDYTFGSGTRLTVV.